Shown below are 3 T cell receptor beta chains from a single sample sequenced in a study of blood T cell repertoires in COVID-19. Sequenced by immunoSEQ multiplex PCR; TCRdb stores in-frame clones only, minus some. The table has about 130,000 clones, about 85% seen once; the top ten hold just over 6.5%. Sequencing was carried out using peripheral blood. The source of these receptors is an older man with active or convalescent COVID-19.

The rearrangement links TRBV19 to TRBJ1-1; D remains unclear. Trimming cost V 6 bases and J 0 bases, with 17 bases left between them. The CDR3 length is 16 residues. CDR1 and CDR2 from the germline V gene are LNHDA and SQIVND (reference sequence). CDR3 sequence (DNA): TGTGCCAGTAGCCTACTTCCGCGCTCCTTGAACACTGAAGCTTTCTTT. Its protein is CASSLLPRSLNTEAFF.

The V call is TRBV5-1, the J call TRBJ2-5; 11 bases line up with TRBD2. The germline V gene has CDR1 SGHRS and CDR2 YFSETQ. Trimming took 4 bases from V and 0 from J; bases not matched to a gene: 5. This CDR3 region has 16 residues. CDR3 DNA: TGCGCCAGCAGCCTGGGGACTAGCGGATACCAAGAGACCCAGTACTTC. As protein: CASSLGTSGYQETQYF.

This clone was seen more than once but under ten times. V usage is TRBV11-2 and J usage is TRBJ2-7, with D tentatively TRBD2 (6 bases). CDR1 is SGHAT and CDR2 is FQNNGV in the germline V gene. The CDR3 has 15 amino acids. The ends were cut back, 1 base at V and 3 bases at J, with 13 bases in the middle. The CDR3 spells CASSLGGSSVYEQYF. In nucleotides, the CDR3 is TGTGCCAGCAGCTTAGGCGGATCTAGCGTCTACGAGCAGTACTTC.